One sample yielded the 5 T cell receptor beta chains listed below, sequenced in a study of Graves' ophthalmopathy and Graves' hyperthyroidism. Scientists amplified the TCR beta CDR3 regions from RNA transcripts. HTBI primers served in a first-round RT-PCR, which a second-round multiplex PCR followed. TCRdb redid the calling of the multiplex PCR reads with MiXCR, one entry per CDR3 protein. This table holds over 650,000 distinct CDR3 sequences, about two fifths found once. The sequencing sample was made of peripheral blood. The source of these receptors is an adult man with Graves' ophthalmopathy.

V usage is TRBV10-3 and J usage is TRBJ1-1, with TRBD1 matching 7 bases. V was pared by 6 bases and J by 1 base, with 5 bases of the junction left unmatched. The CDR3 consists of 14 residues. Germline V CDR1 and CDR2: ENHRY, SYGVKD. The DNA for the CDR3 is TGTGCCATCAGCCCAGGACAGGAGAACACTGAAGCTTTCTTT. Its translation: CAISPGQENTEAFF.

Many counts were recorded for this clonotype. V and J are TRBV7-9 and TRBJ1-5, with a weak D call TRBD1 (5 bases). Germline CDR1 SEHNR, CDR2 FQNEAQ (reference sequence). This CDR3 contains 15 residues. V gave up 2 bases and J gave up 4 bases, with 12 bases separating them. CDR3 in amino acids: CASSLWPGTNQPQHF. The DNA of the CDR3 is TGTGCCAGCAGCTTATGGCCCGGGACGAATCAGCCCCAGCATTTT.

There are a few counts of this clonotype. The rearrangement uses TRBV25-1 and TRBJ2-3; D is perhaps TRBD2 (5 bases). V lost 2 bases, J lost 0 bases, and 9 bases lay in between. This CDR3 is 15 amino acids long. The V gene's germline CDR1 is MGHDK and CDR2 SYGVNS. CDR3 protein: CASSERPGSTDTQYF. The CDR3 DNA follows: TGTGCCAGCAGTGAAAGACCGGGGAGCACAGATACGCAGTATTTT.

On this clonotype itself: A much larger clone differs by one base, so this may be a read error. This CDR3 fails to terminate in the conserved phenylalanine or tryptophan, so it likely reflects a read error. The CDR3 loop reads CASRRDTAQETQYL. The CDR3 region has the DNA TGTGCCAGCAGAAGGGATACAGCTCAAGAGACCCAGTACCTC. The chain is built from TRBV6-5 and TRBJ2-5, with no clear D. In germline, CDR1 is MNHEY, CDR2 SVGAGI. Trimming removed 6 bases from V and 2 bases from J, with 13 bases in between. This CDR3 is 14 amino acids long.

The count of this clonotype is one. A read error may account for a junction end that differs from germline. The J gene is TRBJ2-5, the V gene TRBV7-2, with 7 bases identical to TRBD1. The CDR3 is 13 amino acids. Per the germline V gene, CDR1 is SGHTA and CDR2 is FQGNSA. This CDR3 reads CASSLGTVETQHF. CDR3 nucleotides: TGTGCCAGCAGCCTGGGGACAGTGGAGACCCAGCACTTC.